At least ten counts were recorded for the clone carrying this T cell receptor (beta chain). Its antigen is as yet unknown. This specimen comes from a study of T cell repertoires in cytomegalovirus infection. The wider study: Both CMV infection and a matching HLA type were indicated by public TCR beta signatures. General study points: Frequencies of public TCR beta families were cumulated, and this identified carriers of CMV plus the relevant HLA. HLA-C-restricted CMV-specific TCR beta clonotypes were dominant in the ex vivo response.

V shed 5 bases and J shed 10 bases, with 15 bases lying between them. Per germline, CDR1 SGHTA and CDR2 FQGNSA. The CDR3 is 14 residues long. One entry per CDR3 protein, called by TCRdb with MiXCR from the reads. The table lists approximately 130,000 distinct CDR3 sequences, more than 20% of them singletons. The source is a human donor in good health (CMV status not recorded). Some clones in this sample may be carry-over from other donors' samples. Sequenced material: PBMCs, sequenced either directly or after in vitro stimulation (not recorded which). The rearrangement uses TRBV7-2 and TRBJ1-6; D might be TRBD1 (6 bases). For the CDR3, the DNA is TGTGCCAGCAGCGCTGGACAGTTTATGTCACCCCTCCACTTT. It translates to CASSAGQFMSPLHF.